Presented here are 28 T cell receptor beta chains from one specimen sequenced in a study of blood T cell repertoires in COVID-19. Only in-frame clones appear in the TCRdb table, and some are missing; sequencing was by immunoSEQ multiplex PCR. The table has fewer than 300,000 clones, approximately 90% seen once. The sequenced sample consisted of peripheral blood. These receptor sequences come from a woman in her 30s with COVID-19, enrolled during active disease.

The chain couples TRBV5-1 to TRBJ2-1; TRBD1 aligns across 9 bases. Germline CDR1 SGHRS, CDR2 YFSETQ. The junction had 5 bases not matched to a gene; V was cut back by 2 bases and J by 8 bases. The CDR3 runs 14 residues. In DNA form, the CDR3 reads TGCGCCAGCAGCTTAGGACAGGGGAGAGATGAGCAGTTCTTC. This encodes CASSLGQGRDEQFF.

The chain recombines TRBV3-1 (or the pseudogene TRBV3-2) with TRBJ1-4, with TRBD1 matching 9 bases. CDR3 length equals 16 residues. The trim removed 3 bases at V and 7 bases at J, leaving 9 bases unmatched. CDR1 LGHDT and CDR2 YNNKEL come from the germline V gene (reference sequence). Written as DNA, the CDR3 is TGTGCCAGCAGCCATCTCCCGGGACAGGGACCTGAAAAACTGTTTTTT. Protein product: CASSHLPGQGPEKLFF.

The chain recombines TRBV7-2 with TRBJ1-1, with a weak D call TRBD1 (6 bases). This CDR3 has 14 residues. Germline V lookup: CDR1 SGHTA, CDR2 FQGNSA. V shed 2 bases and J shed 4 bases, with 11 bases lying between them. CDR3 in amino acids: CASSLQGSGTEAFF. The CDR3 coding sequence is TGTGCCAGCAGCTTACAGGGGAGTGGCACTGAAGCTTTCTTT.

This chain uses TRBV18 with TRBJ1-1; D possibly corresponds to TRBD1 (5 bases). Germline V gives CDR1 KGHSH, CDR2 LQKENI. The CDR3 is made up of 15 amino acids. Between the trimmed V and J ends, which lost 1 base and 1 base, there was a span of 10 bases. CDR3 coding DNA: TGTGCCAGCTCACCACAAGCCGACAGGAACACTGAAGCTTTCTTT. Translated, it gives CASSPQADRNTEAFF.

The chain is built from TRBV3-1 (or the pseudogene TRBV3-2) and TRBJ1-2; TRBD1 aligns across 9 bases. The germline V gene has CDR1 LGHDT and CDR2 YNNKEL (reference sequence). There are 15 residues in the CDR3. J lost 2 bases, V lost 5 bases, and 6 bases had no gene match. CDR3 nucleotides: TGTGCCAGCAGCGCACGGACAGGGGCCAACTATGGCTACACCTTC. Translated, it gives CASSARTGANYGYTF.

The genes are TRBV6-5 and TRBJ1-6, with TRBD1 matching over 9 bases. CDR1 and CDR2 from the germline V gene are MNHEY and SVGAGI. This CDR3 region has 15 residues. The trim removed 8 bases at V and 3 bases at J, leaving 5 bases unmatched. The CDR3 DNA reads as TGTGCCAGCGCTGAGGACAGGGGCTATAATTCACCCCTCCACTTT. Translation gives CASAEDRGYNSPLHF.

The chain is built from TRBV3-1 (or the pseudogene TRBV3-2) and TRBJ1-1, with 8 bases aligning to TRBD1. CDR1 LGHDT and CDR2 YNNKEL come from the germline V gene (reference sequence). The CDR3 loop spans 14 amino acids. The ends lost 0 bases at V and 11 bases at J; junction bases unmatched: 8. CDR3 residues: CASSQDRDRSWAFF. In DNA form, the CDR3 reads TGTGCCAGCAGCCAAGATAGGGACAGGAGTTGGGCTTTCTTT.

The chain carries TRBV5-1 and TRBJ2-1; TRBD2 aligns across 11 bases. V was pared by 3 bases and J by 6 bases, with 5 bases of the junction left unmatched. Germline V lookup: CDR1 SGHRS, CDR2 YFSETQ. The CDR3 spans 15 residues. The DNA of the CDR3 is TGCGCCAGCAGCTCCGGGACTAGCGGTCCCAATGAGCAGTTCTTC. This gives the protein CASSSGTSGPNEQFF.

This clone was counted a single time. The junction departs from germline at one end; a sequencing error may be responsible. CDR3 loop: CSVEDRGTGNAGELFF. DNA of the CDR3: TGCAGCGTTGAAGATAGAGGGACAGGGAACGCCGGGGAGCTGTTTTTT. The rearrangement links TRBV29-1 to TRBJ2-2; 9 bases line up with TRBD1. Germline CDR1 reads SQVTM; CDR2 reads ANQGSEA. The CDR3 spans 16 residues.

The CDR3 nucleotides read TGTGCCAGCACCCACGGGGCGAGCGGGGGGGTATACAATGAGCAGTTCTTC. Amino acid sequence: CASTHGASGGVYNEQFF. J is TRBJ2-1 and V is TRBV2; 10 bases fit TRBD2. This CDR3 is built from 17 residues. Germline V gives CDR1 SNHLY, CDR2 FYNNEI. V was clipped by 7 bases and J by 4 bases; unmatched bases: 13.

On this clone itself: The same CDR3 arises from other DNA sequences in this sample as well. The chain links TRBV5-4 to TRBJ2-7; 10 bases match TRBD2. This CDR3 contains 15 residues. V trimming: 0 bases; J trimming: 4 bases; junction bases outside the gene matches: 4. Germline CDR1 and CDR2: SGHNT and YYREEE (reference sequence). CDR3 in amino acids: CASSLAGLAPYEQYF. As DNA, the CDR3 is TGTGCCAGCAGCTTGGCGGGACTAGCGCCATACGAGCAGTACTTC. Variable domain in full (rest from reference TRBV5-4 and TRBJ2-7): ETGVTQSPTHLIKTRGQQVTLRCSSQSGHNTVSWYQQALGQGPQFIFQYYREEENGRGNFPPRFSGLQFPNYSSELNVNALELDDSALYLCASSLAGLAPYEQYFGPGTRLTVT.

V usage is TRBV2 and J usage is TRBJ2-5; TRBD2 might be the D (6 bases). V was trimmed by 8 bases and J by 2 bases, leaving 15 bases between them. CDR1 and CDR2 (germline): SNHLY, FYNNEI. CDR3 length: 14 residues. CDR3 DNA sequence: TGTGCCAGCGTGTGGAGTAGCGGACAAGAGACCCAGTACTTC. It yields the protein CASVWSSGQETQYF.

The V and J genes are TRBV6-2 or TRBV6-3 and TRBJ2-3; tentative D call: TRBD2 (6 bases). The CDR3 loop spans 17 amino acids. V lost 6 bases, J lost 2 bases, and 21 bases lay in between. Germline V gives CDR1 MNHEY, CDR2 SVGEGT. CDR3: CASSPRGSGGPTDTQYF. For the CDR3, the DNA is TGTGCCAGCAGCCCTCGGGGTAGCGGAGGGCCCACAGATACGCAGTATTTT.

This chain links TRBV6-5 with TRBJ1-4; D may be TRBD1 (5 bases). Germline-derived CDR1 and CDR2 are MNHEY and SVGAGI. The V gene lost 6 bases and the J gene lost 7 bases, with 15 bases spanning the gap. The CDR3 runs to 14 residues. The CDR3 loop is CASRFGHGGEKLFF. The CDR3 DNA reads as TGTGCCAGCAGATTCGGACATGGTGGTGAAAAACTGTTTTTT.

The J gene is TRBJ2-5, the V gene TRBV7-9; 7 bases fit TRBD2. Germline V gives CDR1 SEHNR, CDR2 FQNEAQ (reference sequence). With 0 bases clipped from V and 2 bases from J, the junction kept 0 bases outside the gene matches. This CDR3 region has 14 residues. CDR3 sequence reads: CASSLAGGQETQYF. Here the CDR3 DNA reads TGTGCCAGCAGCTTAGCGGGGGGGCAAGAGACCCAGTACTTC.

This CDR3 is CSVESNNEQFF. The CDR3 nucleotides are TGCAGCGTTGAATCTAACAATGAGCAGTTCTTC. The chain joins TRBV29-1 to TRBJ2-1; D not resolved. Trimming pared 2 bases from V and 5 bases from J, leaving 4 bases between. Germline CDR1 is SQVTM and CDR2 is ANQGSEA. This CDR3 region has 11 residues.

This clone was counted between two and nine times. The chain employs TRBV5-8 and TRBJ1-5; 10 positions agree with TRBD1. CDR3 length equals 16 residues. V lost 5 bases and J lost 7; bases outside the gene matches: 12. The V gene's germline CDR1 is SGHTS and CDR2 YDEGEE. CDR3 amino acids: CASRDGQGGTGQPQHF. CDR3 DNA: TGTGCCAGCAGGGACGGACAGGGGGGGACTGGACAGCCCCAGCATTTT.

This chain uses TRBV20-1 with TRBJ2-7; D possibly corresponds to TRBD2 (5 bases). V dropped 7 bases and J dropped 3 bases, with 10 bases sitting between them. CDR1 and CDR2 (germline): DFQATT, SNEGSKA (reference sequence). CDR3 length equals 11 residues. This CDR3 reads CSVQRGYEQYF. CDR3 DNA sequence: TGCAGTGTACAACGGGGCTACGAGCAGTACTTC.

This clone has just a few counts. The rearrangement links TRBV6-6 to TRBJ2-5; 10 bases agree with TRBD1. Germline lookup yields CDR1 MNHNY and CDR2 SVGAGI (reference sequence). The CDR3 totals 16 residues. Germline trimming cut 3 bases from V and 1 base from J; bases unmatched to any gene: 5. This chain's CDR3 is CASSYRQGAPQETQYF. CDR3 in DNA: TGTGCCAGCAGTTATCGACAGGGGGCGCCCCAAGAGACCCAGTACTTC.

This clone was detected only once. The rearrangement joins TRBV5-5 to TRBJ1-5; D might be TRBD1 (6 bases). The CDR3 loop spans 17 amino acids. CDR1 is SGHKS and CDR2 is YYEKEE in the germline V gene (reference sequence). Trimming shortened V by 1 base and J by 3 bases, and 17 bases separated the two germline ends. In nucleotides, the CDR3 is TGTGCCAGCAGCTTGTATCGACAGGAGCTTTTCAATCAGCCCCAGCATTTT. This encodes CASSLYRQELFNQPQHF. The whole variable domain, remainder taken from reference TRBV5-5 and TRBJ1-5, is DAGVTQSPTHLIKTRGQQVTLRCSPISGHKSVSWYQQVLGQGPQFIFQYYEKEERGRGNFPDRFSARQFPNYSSELNVNALLLGDSALYLCASSLYRQELFNQPQHFGDGTRLSIL.

The table lists this clone with a count of one. CDR3 in DNA: TGTGCCAGCAGTGAAGGGATTTGGGGACTACAAGAGACCCAGTACTTC. This codes for CASSEGIWGLQETQYF. This chain connects TRBV6-1 to TRBJ2-5; 7 bases fit TRBD2. CDR1 and CDR2 (germline): MNHNS, SASEGT. CDR3 length equals 16 residues. J gave up 2 bases and V 1 base, and 7 bases lay outside the gene matches.

The chain is built from TRBV2 and TRBJ2-1, with 8 bases aligning to TRBD2. The CDR3 runs 21 residues. V gave up 4 bases and J gave up 0 bases; unmatched junction bases: 20. Germline values: CDR1 SNHLY, CDR2 FYNNEI. CDR3 sequence (DNA): TGTGCCAGCAGTGGCCCCAAGACTAGCGCGAGCGCTAAAAGCTCCTACAATGAGCAGTTCTTC. Residues: CASSGPKTSASAKSSYNEQFF.

This clone was seen a handful of times. The chain is built from TRBV10-1 and TRBJ2-7, with TRBD1 matching 11 bases. V gave up 2 bases and J gave up 1 base; unmatched junction bases: 1. The CDR3 extends over 15 amino acids. CDR1 is WNHNN and CDR2 is SYGVQD in the germline V gene (reference sequence). The CDR3 DNA follows: TGCGCCAGCAGTGAGGGACAGGGGGCTTCCTACGAGCAGTACTTC. Translation: CASSEGQGASYEQYF.

V gene TRBV5-1 combines with J gene TRBJ2-1, with 8 bases matching TRBD2. CDR1 and CDR2 from the germline V gene are SGHRS and YFSETQ. The CDR3 consists of 15 residues. The trim removed 0 bases at V and 3 bases at J, leaving 2 bases unmatched. CDR3 residues: CASSLEGTSYNEQFF. The CDR3 nucleotides read TGCGCCAGCAGCTTGGAGGGGACTAGCTACAATGAGCAGTTCTTC.

The CDR3 nucleotides are TGTGCCAGCAGCTTAGAACTAGCGGACTACAATGAGCAGTTCTTC. Translation gives CASSLELADYNEQFF. V is TRBV11-3 and J is TRBJ2-1; 8 bases agree with TRBD2. The CDR3 is 15 residues long. Germline lookup yields CDR1 SGHNT and CDR2 YENEEA. V trimming: 0 bases; J trimming: 3 bases; junction bases outside the gene matches: 1.

The chain has TRBV9 and TRBJ1-1; possible D gene TRBD1, 6 bases. This CDR3 comprises 16 residues. The germline gives CDR1 SGDLS, CDR2 YYNGEE. V was shortened by 0 bases and J by 5 bases, with 17 bases between the two germline ends. The CDR3 region has the DNA TGTGCCAGCAGCGTAGCAGGGGTAAGGGGTGGAACTGAAGCTTTCTTT. Its translation is CASSVAGVRGGTEAFF.

The rearrangement links TRBV5-4 to TRBJ2-7; D not certain. There are 13 residues in the CDR3. Germline loops: CDR1 SGHNT, CDR2 YYREEE (reference sequence). Trimming removed 4 bases at V and 3 bases at J, with 11 bases between. The DNA for the CDR3 is TGTGCCAGCAGCCCGACACCCTACTACGAGCAGTACTTC. Translating it yields CASSPTPYYEQYF.

The genes are TRBV20-1 and TRBJ2-1; possible D gene TRBD2, 6 bases. V lost 6 bases to trimming and J lost 8 bases, with 11 bases between them. This CDR3 contains 11 residues. CDR1 and CDR2 from the germline V gene are DFQATT and SNEGSKA (reference sequence). DNA for the CDR3: TGCAGTGCGGATCGACTAGATGAGCAGTTCTTC. Residues: CSADRLDEQFF.